This T cell receptor beta chain was captured by sequencing in a study of T cell responses to AZD1222 COVID-19 vaccine. TCRdb's copy holds only in-frame clones and misses some; the assay was immunoSEQ multiplex PCR. The sample lists about 120,000 clones; more than 75% were seen once. The study's findings and limits: Repertoires were obtained solely post-peak T cell response. Donors were largely white British and mainly female; clonal diversity was possibly underestimated.

Turning to this clone: What it binds is not known.

The sequence was obtained from an adult in good health. The specimen comprised peripheral blood, sampled on day 0 of AZD1222 vaccination.

This CDR3 is CASSQGRQGTGYTF. As DNA, the CDR3 is TGTGCCAGCAGCCAAGGCCGTCAGGGTACTGGCTACACCTTC. V and J are TRBV3-1 (or the pseudogene TRBV3-2) and TRBJ1-2, with D possibly being TRBD1 (5 bases). The CDR3 extends over 14 amino acids. The germline V and J ends were trimmed by 1 base and 7 bases, with 13 bases remaining between them. Germline assignment: CDR1 LGHDT and CDR2 YNNKEL (reference sequence).